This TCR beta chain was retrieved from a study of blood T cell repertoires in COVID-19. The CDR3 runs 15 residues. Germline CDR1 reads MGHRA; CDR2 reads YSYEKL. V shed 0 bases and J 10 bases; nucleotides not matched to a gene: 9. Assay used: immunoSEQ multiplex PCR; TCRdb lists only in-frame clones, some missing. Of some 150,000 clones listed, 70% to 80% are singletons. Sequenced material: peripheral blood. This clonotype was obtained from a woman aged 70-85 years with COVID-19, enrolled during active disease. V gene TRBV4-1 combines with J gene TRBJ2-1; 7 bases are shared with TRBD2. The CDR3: CASSQEGLPSGEQFF. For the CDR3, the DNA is TGCGCCAGCAGCCAAGAGGGACTACCCTCCGGGGAGCAGTTCTTC.